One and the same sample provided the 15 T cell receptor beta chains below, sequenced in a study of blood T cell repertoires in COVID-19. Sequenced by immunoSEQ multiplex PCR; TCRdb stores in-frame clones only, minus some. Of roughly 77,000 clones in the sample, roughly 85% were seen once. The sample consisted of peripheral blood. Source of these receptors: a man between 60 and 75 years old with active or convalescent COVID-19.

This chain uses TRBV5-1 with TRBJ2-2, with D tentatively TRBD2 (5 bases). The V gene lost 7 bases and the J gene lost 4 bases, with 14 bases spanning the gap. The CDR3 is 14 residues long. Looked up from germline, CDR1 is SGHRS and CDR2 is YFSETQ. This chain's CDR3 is CASGGGLSTGELFF. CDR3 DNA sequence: TGCGCCAGCGGCGGAGGACTGTCCACCGGGGAGCTGTTTTTT.

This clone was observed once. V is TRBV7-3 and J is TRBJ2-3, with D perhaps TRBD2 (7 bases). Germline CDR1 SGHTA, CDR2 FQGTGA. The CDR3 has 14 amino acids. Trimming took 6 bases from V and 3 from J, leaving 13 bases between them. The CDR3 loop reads CASSLQGGTDTQYF. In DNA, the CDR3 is TGTGCCAGCAGTCTACAGGGAGGGACAGATACGCAGTATTTT.

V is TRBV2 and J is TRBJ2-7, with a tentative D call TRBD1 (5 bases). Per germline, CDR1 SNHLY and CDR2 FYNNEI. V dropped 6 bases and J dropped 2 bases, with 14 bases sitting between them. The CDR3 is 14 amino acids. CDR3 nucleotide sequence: TGTGCCAGCAGGCGTAGGGGTTTGGCCTACGAGCAGTACTTC. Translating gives CASRRRGLAYEQYF.

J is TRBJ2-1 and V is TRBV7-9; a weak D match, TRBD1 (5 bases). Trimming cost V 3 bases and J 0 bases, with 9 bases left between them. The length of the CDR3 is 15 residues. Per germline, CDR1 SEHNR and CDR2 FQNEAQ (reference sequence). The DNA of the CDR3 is TGTGCCAGCAGCTTGCTTCAGGGCTCCTACAATGAGCAGTTCTTC. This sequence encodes CASSLLQGSYNEQFF.

DNA of the CDR3: TGTGCCAGCAGCCCGAGCTCCTATAATTCACCCCTCCACTTT. Protein: CASSPSSYNSPLHF. The gene calls are TRBV7-9 and TRBJ1-6, with unresolved D. CDR1 is SEHNR and CDR2 is FQNEAQ in the germline V gene (reference sequence). The CDR3 has 14 amino acids. V lost 5 bases to trimming and J lost 0 bases, with 5 bases between them. Full variable domain (outside the CDR3, taken from reference TRBV7-9 and TRBJ1-6): DTGVSQNPRHKITKRGQNVTFRCDPISEHNRLYWYRQTLGQGPEFLTYFQNEAQLEKSRLLSDRFSAERPKGSFSTLEIQRTEQGDSAMYLCASSPSSYNSPLHFGNGTRLTVT.

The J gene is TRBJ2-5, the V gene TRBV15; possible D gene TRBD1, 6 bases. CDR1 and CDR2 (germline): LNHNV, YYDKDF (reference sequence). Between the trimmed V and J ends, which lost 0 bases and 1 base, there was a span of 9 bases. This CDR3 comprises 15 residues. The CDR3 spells CATSRDQGGQETQYF. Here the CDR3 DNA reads TGTGCCACCAGCAGAGATCAAGGGGGCCAAGAGACCCAGTACTTC. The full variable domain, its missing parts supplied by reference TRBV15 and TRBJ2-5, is DAMVIQNPRYQVTQFGKPVTLSCSQTLNHNVMYWYQQKSSQAPKLLFHYYDKDFNNEADTPDNFQSRRPNTSFCFLDIRSPGLGDTAMYLCATSRDQGGQETQYFGPGTRLLVL.

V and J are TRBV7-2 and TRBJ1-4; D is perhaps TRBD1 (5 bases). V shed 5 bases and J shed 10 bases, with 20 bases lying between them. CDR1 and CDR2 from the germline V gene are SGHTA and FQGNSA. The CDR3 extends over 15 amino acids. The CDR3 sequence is CASSPHFEHGGKLFF. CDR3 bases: TGTGCCAGCAGCCCCCACTTCGAGCACGGGGGAAAACTGTTTTTT.

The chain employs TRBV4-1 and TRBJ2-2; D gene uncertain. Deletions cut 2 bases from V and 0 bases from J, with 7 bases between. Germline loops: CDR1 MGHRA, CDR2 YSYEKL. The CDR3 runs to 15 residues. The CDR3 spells CASSQNYPNTGELFF. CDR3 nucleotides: TGCGCCAGCAGCCAAAACTACCCGAACACCGGGGAGCTGTTTTTT.

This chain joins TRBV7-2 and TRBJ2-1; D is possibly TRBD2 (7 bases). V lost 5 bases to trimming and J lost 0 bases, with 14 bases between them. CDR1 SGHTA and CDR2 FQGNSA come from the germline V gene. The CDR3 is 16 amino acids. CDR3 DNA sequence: TGTGCCAGCAGCCATAGGGGGACTAACTCCTACAATGAGCAGTTCTTC. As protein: CASSHRGTNSYNEQFF. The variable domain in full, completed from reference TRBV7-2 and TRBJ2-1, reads GAGVSQSPSNKVTEKGKDVELRCDPISGHTALYWYRQSLGQGLEFLIYFQGNSAPDKSGLPSDRFSAERTGGSVSTLTIQRTQQEDSAVYLCASSHRGTNSYNEQFFGPGTRLTVL.

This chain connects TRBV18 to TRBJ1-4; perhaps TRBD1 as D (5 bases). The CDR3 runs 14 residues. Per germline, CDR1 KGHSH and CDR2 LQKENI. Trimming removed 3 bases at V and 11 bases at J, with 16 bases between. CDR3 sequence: CASSPDSTLAKLFF. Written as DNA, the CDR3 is TGTGCCAGCTCACCTGACAGCACTCTTGCGAAACTGTTTTTT.

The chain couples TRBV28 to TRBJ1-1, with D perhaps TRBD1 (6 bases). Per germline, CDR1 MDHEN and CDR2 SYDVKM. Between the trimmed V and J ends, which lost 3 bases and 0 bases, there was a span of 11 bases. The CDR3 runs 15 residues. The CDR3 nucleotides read TGTGCCAGCAGTTTGACAGGCTTTATGAACACTGAAGCTTTCTTT. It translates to CASSLTGFMNTEAFF.

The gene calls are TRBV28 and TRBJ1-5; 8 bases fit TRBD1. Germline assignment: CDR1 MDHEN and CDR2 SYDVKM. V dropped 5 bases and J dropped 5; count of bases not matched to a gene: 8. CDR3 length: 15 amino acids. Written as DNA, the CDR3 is TGTGCCAGCAGTCTCCCGGCAGGGGGCTATCAGCCCCAGCATTTT. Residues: CASSLPAGGYQPQHF.

The CDR3 DNA is TGTGCCAGCAGTTACGCCCCGACAGGGGGGTATGAAAAACTGTTTTTT. This gives the protein CASSYAPTGGYEKLFF. This chain uses TRBV6-5 with TRBJ1-4, with 9 bases lining up with TRBD1. Germline V CDR1 and CDR2: MNHEY, SVGAGI. The CDR3 spans 16 residues. V gave up 2 bases and J gave up 6 bases; unmatched junction bases: 7.

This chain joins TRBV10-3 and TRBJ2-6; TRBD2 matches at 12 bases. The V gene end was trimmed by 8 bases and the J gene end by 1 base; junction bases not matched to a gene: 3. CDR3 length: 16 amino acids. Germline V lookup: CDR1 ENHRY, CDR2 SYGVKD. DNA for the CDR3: TGTGCCATCGGACTAGCGGGGCCATCTGGGGCCAACGTCCTGACTTTC. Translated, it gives CAIGLAGPSGANVLTF.

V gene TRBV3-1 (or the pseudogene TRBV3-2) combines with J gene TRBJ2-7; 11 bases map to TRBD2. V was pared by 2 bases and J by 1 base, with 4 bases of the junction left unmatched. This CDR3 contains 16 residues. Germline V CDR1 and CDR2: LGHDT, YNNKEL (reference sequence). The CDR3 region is CASSQIAGGPSYEQYF. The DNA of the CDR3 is TGTGCCAGCAGCCAAATAGCGGGGGGGCCGTCCTACGAGCAGTACTTC.